The rows below give T cell receptor beta chains drawn from one sample of a study of blood T cells in healthy people across ages. TCRdb reprocessed the 5' RACE reads with MiXCR, giving one entry per CDR3 protein. The profile shows about 1 million distinct CDR3 sequences, 45% of them singletons. Sequencing was performed on blood. The receptor source for this set is a woman aged 55-70 years in good health. CDR3s include the opening cysteine and the closing phenylalanine or tryptophan. The D gene is left open where the match is weak. Clone size is stated in some rows and not others, as once, few, many or a class when expanded.

d_call clone_size j_call v_call cdr3_nt cdr3_aa
TRBD2 few TRBJ2-5 TRBV5-1 TGCGCCAGCAGCTTGGACTACCTAGCGGGAGGGGTGGAGACCCAGTACTTC CASSLDYLAGGVETQYF
- few TRBJ2-7 TRBV20-1 TGCAGTGCTAGTCCTTCGGGCCTCACCTACGAGCAGTACTTC CSASPSGLTYEQYF
- - TRBJ2-7 TRBV6-5 TGTGCCGGCATAGGGAACTCCTGCGAGCAGTACTTC CAGIGNSCEQYF
- few TRBJ2-7 TRBV25-1 TGTGCCAGCGCTGCCGGGGCCGGCTACGAGCAGTACTTC CASAAGAGYEQYF
- - TRBJ2-3 TRBV5-1 TGCGCCAGCAGCTTGAAAGGGGTTAGCACAGATACGCAGTATTTT CASSLKGVSTDTQYF
- - TRBJ2-7 TRBV27 TGTGCCAGCAGTTTAAAGGAGGGCCGAGGGAACGAGCAGTACTTC CASSLKEGRGNEQYF
- - TRBJ2-1 TRBV29-1 TGCAGCCCGATGGGAGGGGGCAGGAATGAGCAGTTCTTC CSPMGGGRNEQFF
- few TRBJ1-1 TRBV25-1 TGTGCCAGCAGTGACTTCCACTGGGGGAACACTGAAGCTTTCTTT CASSDFHWGNTEAFF
- - TRBJ2-1 TRBV9 TGTGCCAGCAGCGATATAAACTCCTACAATGAGCAGTTCTTC CASSDINSYNEQFF
TRBD1 - TRBJ2-7 TRBV7-9 TGTGCCAGCAGCTTGAATTCGGGACAGGGGGCCTACGAGCAGTACTTC CASSLNSGQGAYEQYF
- - TRBJ1-2 TRBV27 TGTGCCAGCAGTTTATTCGGGGGTAGGGGGTCTGGCTACACCTTC CASSLFGGRGSGYTF
TRBD2 - TRBJ2-3 TRBV7-6 TGTGCCGGCAGCCCGGGACTAGCGGGAAGGGGCGCAGATACGCAGTATTTT CAGSPGLAGRGADTQYF
- - TRBJ2-1 TRBV11-2 TGTACCAGCAGCTTAGTGCGGAGTTCCTACAATGAGCAGTTCTTC CTSSLVRSSYNEQFF
- - TRBJ2-7 TRBV28 TGTGCCAGCAGTTTCACCTACTACGAGCAGTACTTC CASSFTYYEQYF
- - TRBJ2-3 TRBV10-1 TGCGCCAGCAGTGAGGGGGGACTCGACACAGATACGCAGTATTTT CASSEGGLDTDTQYF
TRBD2 - TRBJ2-7 TRBV20-1 TGCAGTGCGCCCAACATCGCGGAGCGGGAGCCTTACGAGCAGTACTTC CSAPNIAEREPYEQYF
- - TRBJ2-7 TRBV28 TGTGCCAGCAGTGGTCCCGGGAGCGCCCCCTACGAGCAGTACTTC CASSGPGSAPYEQYF
TRBD1 once TRBJ1-2 TRBV20-1 TGCAGTGCTAGCGGGACAGGTGGGGTAAATGGCTACACCTTC CSASGTGGVNGYTF
- - TRBJ2-3 TRBV3-1 TGTGCCAGCAGCCACACGGGACGGGGCACAGATACGCAGTATTTT CASSHTGRGTDTQYF
TRBD1 - TRBJ1-1 TRBV27 TGTGCCAGCAGTCCGGACAGGATTGAAGCTTTCTTT CASSPDRIEAFF
- - TRBJ1-2 TRBV3-1 TGTGCCAGCAGCCAACCCGTTTTTAACTATGGCTACACCTTC CASSQPVFNYGYTF
- - TRBJ1-1 TRBV10-3 TGTGCCATCAGTGTAACAACAGACACTGAAGCTTTCTTT CAISVTTDTEAFF
- - TRBJ1-1 TRBV6-5 TGTGCCAGCAGTTACGGAGCGGAAGGGTCGAACACTGAAGCTTTCTTT CASSYGAEGSNTEAFF
- - TRBJ1-1 TRBV6-1 TGTGCCAGCAGTGCCTTAACCAGGGCAGGGTTTGCTGAAGCTTTCTTT CASSALTRAGFAEAFF
- many TRBJ2-5 TRBV7-9 TGTGCCAGCAGCTTAGGCGGGAATCAAGAGACCCAGTACTTC CASSLGGNQETQYF
TRBD1 - TRBJ2-7 TRBV30 TGTGCCTGGACAGGGGGATTCTACGAGCAGTACTTC CAWTGGFYEQYF
TRBD2 - TRBJ2-5 TRBV20-1 TGCAGTGCTCCTGGGACTAGCGGGAGGGTGGAGACCCAGTACTTC CSAPGTSGRVETQYF
TRBD1 - TRBJ2-5 TRBV29-1 TGCAGCGTGGGACAGGGGGTGAGAAATGAGCAGTACTTC CSVGQGVRNEQYF
- - TRBJ2-1 TRBV27 TGTGCCAGCAGTGATGGGGGGCAGTACAATGAGCAGTTCTTC CASSDGGQYNEQFF
TRBD1 few TRBJ2-5 TRBV24-1 TGTGCCACCAGTGAACGGACAGGGCAAGAGACCCAGTACTTC CATSERTGQETQYF
TRBD2 - TRBJ2-1 TRBV7-7 TGTGCCAGCAGCTTATACGGCGGGAGCTCCTACAATGAGCAGTTCTTC CASSLYGGSSYNEQFF
TRBD2 - TRBJ2-5 TRBV29-1 TGCAGCGTTGCTTCCCTAGCGGGGGGTGAGCAGTACTTC CSVASLAGGEQYF
TRBD1 - TRBJ2-7 TRBV7-9 TGTGCCAGCAGCTTAGCGGACAGGGACGGGGTCGAGCAGTACTTC CASSLADRDGVEQYF
TRBD2 - TRBJ2-1 TRBV20-1 TGCAGTGCTAGAGATAGTAGCGGGAGTTCCTACAATGAGCAGTTCTTC CSARDSSGSSYNEQFF
- - TRBJ1-2 TRBV28 TGTGCCAGCAGTTTTCGGGGGAGAGGCTACACCTTC CASSFRGRGYTF
- - TRBJ2-7 TRBV6-6 TGTGCCAGCAGAACCGGAGGTGGGTCCTACGAGCAGTACTTC CASRTGGGSYEQYF
- - TRBJ2-1 TRBV27 TGTGCCAGCAGTTCGCCCATGCGGCAGTTCTTC CASSSPMRQFF
- - TRBJ2-7 TRBV20-1 TGCAGTGCTAGAGGGACCGCACACTACGAGCAGTACTTC CSARGTAHYEQYF
- - TRBJ1-5 TRBV27 TGTGCCAGCAGCTCAAGGTCCGAACAGCCCCAGCATTTT CASSSRSEQPQHF
- - TRBJ2-3 TRBV6-1 TGTGCCAGCAGTGAGCAGGGAGGGGGCGGGATCCCAGATACGCAGTATTTT CASSEQGGGGIPDTQYF
TRBD2 - TRBJ2-7 TRBV6-6 TGTGCCAGCAGACAACACAGCGGGACCTACGAGCAGTACTTC CASRQHSGTYEQYF
TRBD2 - TRBJ2-5 TRBV5-1 TGCGCCAGCAGCTTGGGCCTGGGAAGCGGGAGCTCAGAGACCCAGTACTTC CASSLGLGSGSSETQYF
TRBD2 few TRBJ2-1 TRBV7-9 TGTGCCAGCAGTCGTAGCGGGACTAGCTCCTACAATGAGCAGTTCTTC CASSRSGTSSYNEQFF
- - TRBJ2-3 TRBV20-1 TGCAGTGCTGGCGGATTCGGCGGGGTCGCAGATACGCAGTATTTT CSAGGFGGVADTQYF